The next 10 T cell receptor beta chains were all read from a single sample in a study of blood T cell repertoires in COVID-19. TCRdb's table, derived via immunoSEQ multiplex PCR, lists solely in-frame clones and lacks some. This table has roughly 60,000 clones, about four fifths appearing once. Specimen: peripheral blood. The source of these receptors is a human donor in a cohort sampled during active or convalescent COVID-19.

The V gene is TRBV12-3 or TRBV12-4, the J gene TRBJ1-6; D not certain. This CDR3 contains 11 residues. Trimming left V 5 bases short and J 14 bases short, with 10 bases between. The CDR3 loop is CASSPGLALHF. CDR3 in DNA: TGTGCCAGCAGTCCAGGATTGGCCCTCCACTTT.

The CDR3 DNA reads TGTGCCAGCAGCTCCGGAGCTAGCGGGGGGGTGGAGACCCAGTACTTC. The encoded protein is CASSSGASGGVETQYF. The chain carries TRBV5-4 and TRBJ2-5, with TRBD2 matching over 12 bases. The length of the CDR3 is 16 residues. Trimming removed 3 bases from V and 5 bases from J; junction bases left unmatched: 8. Germline V gene data show CDR1 as SGHNT and CDR2 as YYREEE (reference sequence).

The sample holds a few counts of this clone. V gene TRBV6-2 or TRBV6-3 combines with J gene TRBJ1-5; TRBD1 is a possible D gene (5 bases). V lost 2 bases to trimming and J lost 6 bases, with 8 bases between them. Germline CDR1 MNHEY, CDR2 SVGEGT. The CDR3 covers 13 residues. The CDR3 coding sequence is TGTGCCAGCAGTTACGAAGGGGTTCAGCCCCAGCATTTT. This encodes CASSYEGVQPQHF.

The chain is built from TRBV5-5 and TRBJ2-1, with D perhaps matching TRBD1 or TRBD2 (6 bases each). Germline loops: CDR1 SGHKS, CDR2 YYEKEE (reference sequence). This CDR3 has 15 residues. Between the trimmed V and J ends, which lost 4 bases and 2 bases, there was a span of 13 bases. The CDR3 DNA is TGTGCCAGCAGCCTGGGGGGCAGTGCCTACAATGAGCAGTTCTTC. This codes for CASSLGGSAYNEQFF.

This clone has more than one count but fewer than ten. The rearrangement joins TRBV7-8 to TRBJ2-7; 7 nucleotides match TRBD2. Trimming cost V 0 bases and J 2 bases; bases outside gene matches: 7. Per the germline V gene, CDR1 is SGHVS and CDR2 is FQNEAQ. The CDR3 extends over 16 amino acids. This CDR3 reads CASSLAVIAGTYEQYF. The DNA for the CDR3 is TGTGCCAGCAGCTTAGCGGTAATAGCGGGTACCTACGAGCAGTACTTC.

V usage is TRBV15 and J usage is TRBJ2-5, with 7 bases matching TRBD1. The ends lost 5 bases at V and 6 bases at J; junction bases unmatched: 6. The CDR3 covers 13 residues. Germline V lookup: CDR1 LNHNV, CDR2 YYDKDF (reference sequence). The CDR3 region is CATSLDRAKTQYF. The CDR3 nucleotides are TGTGCCACCAGCCTCGACAGGGCCAAGACCCAGTACTTC.

The chain recombines TRBV4-1 with TRBJ1-6; a possible D gene is TRBD1 (5 bases). The CDR3 has 16 amino acids. V lost 2 bases to trimming and J lost 10 bases, with 18 bases between them. Germline V gene lookup returns CDR1 MGHRA and CDR2 YSYEKL. The CDR3 loop is CASSQPRRGLGSPLHF. CDR3 sequence (DNA): TGCGCCAGCAGCCAACCTCGGAGGGGTTTAGGCTCACCCCTCCACTTT.

This chain links TRBV11-2 with TRBJ1-1; no clear D. With 1 base removed from V and 1 base from J, the gap between germline ends came to 7 bases. The germline CDR1 and CDR2 sequences are SGHAT and FQNNGV. The CDR3 is 14 residues long. CDR3 bases: TGTGCCAGCAGCTTAGTGACGGGGAACACTGAAGCTTTCTTT. This translates into CASSLVTGNTEAFF.

The chain recombines TRBV2 with TRBJ2-3; D is perhaps TRBD2 (5 bases). CDR1 SNHLY and CDR2 FYNNEI come from the germline V gene. Trimming took off 4 bases at V and 4 bases at J, with 12 bases between the two ends. The length of the CDR3 is 14 residues. In nucleotides, the CDR3 is TGTGCCAGCAGTGGCGGAGGAACATCAGATACGCAGTATTTT. Amino acids: CASSGGGTSDTQYF.

The V gene is TRBV4-1, the J gene TRBJ2-7; perhaps TRBD1 as D (6 bases). The CDR3 covers 15 residues. Germline CDR1 and CDR2: MGHRA and YSYEKL. The V end was cut by 2 bases, the J end by 0 bases, with 11 bases between. Written as DNA, the CDR3 is TGCGCCAGCAGCCAAACTCTGACAGGCTCCTACGAGCAGTACTTC. Protein product: CASSQTLTGSYEQYF.